The clone carrying this T cell receptor (beta chain) was recorded a few times. As yet, its antigen is unknown. This entry belongs to a study of regulatory T cells in long-lasting Graves disease. As for time point: persistent/refractory GD, antithyroid drugs over 5 years with positive TRAb. The authors made the TCR library using RNA they extracted from PBMCs. iRepertoire HTBI primers and Arm-PCR of CDR3 regions built TCR beta libraries. TCRdb fed the multiplex PCR reads into MiXCR, producing one record per CDR3 protein. The data contain fewer than 450,000 distinct CDR3 sequences, less than 25% of them singletons. This CDR3 has 14 amino acids. Per the germline V gene, CDR1 is MNHGY and CDR2 is SVAAGI. J gave up 4 bases and V 4 bases, and 3 bases lay outside the gene matches. Study-wide results and limits: Newly diagnosed disease favored TRBV20-1 and TRBJ2-1 over persistent disease. Persistent Graves' patients showed less TCR diversity than newly diagnosed ones.

The chain employs TRBV6-9 and TRBJ2-5; TRBD2 matches at 10 bases. The input for sequencing was peripheral blood mononuclear cells (PBMCs), taken when the disease was refractory, from a patient treated with antithyroid drugs. This receptor was obtained from a female donor with Graves disease. CDR3 region: CASSSRLAGETQYF. DNA of the CDR3: TGTGCCAGCAGTTCCCGACTAGCGGGAGAGACCCAGTACTTC.